The sequence of this T cell receptor beta chain was determined in a study of CD8 T cells in Susac syndrome. This clonotype was seen only once. The CDR3 runs 12 residues. Looked up from germline, CDR1 is MGHDK and CDR2 is SYGVNS. V lost 4 bases to trimming and J lost 6 bases, with 7 bases between them. Reverse transcription used roughly 0.5 to 1 ug RNA and random hexamers. Each CDR3 protein gets one entry after TCRdb re-called the immunoSEQ multiplex PCR reads with MiXCR. The sample records some 95,000 distinct CDR3 sequences, around 93% being singletons. What was sequenced was CD8+ T cells from PBMCs. This sequence originates from a human donor in good health. The gene calls are TRBV25-1 and TRBJ2-1, with no clear D. The CDR3 spells CASSVSGNEQFF. The CDR3 DNA sequence: TGTGCCAGCAGTGTATCGGGCAATGAGCAGTTCTTC.